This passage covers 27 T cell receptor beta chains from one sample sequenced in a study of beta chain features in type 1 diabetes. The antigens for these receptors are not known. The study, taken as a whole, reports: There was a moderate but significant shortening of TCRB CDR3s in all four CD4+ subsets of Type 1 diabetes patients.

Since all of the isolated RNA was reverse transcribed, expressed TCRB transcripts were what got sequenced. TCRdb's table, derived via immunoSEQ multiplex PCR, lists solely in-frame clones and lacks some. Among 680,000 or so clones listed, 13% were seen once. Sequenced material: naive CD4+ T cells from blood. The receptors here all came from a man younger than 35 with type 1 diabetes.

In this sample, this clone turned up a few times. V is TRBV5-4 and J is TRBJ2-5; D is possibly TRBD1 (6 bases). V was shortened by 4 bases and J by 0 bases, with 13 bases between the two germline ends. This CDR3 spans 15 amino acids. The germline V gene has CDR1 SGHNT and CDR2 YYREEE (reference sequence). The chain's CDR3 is CASSKDRSYQETQYF. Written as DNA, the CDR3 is TGTGCCAGCAGCAAAGACAGGAGCTACCAAGAGACCCAGTACTTC.

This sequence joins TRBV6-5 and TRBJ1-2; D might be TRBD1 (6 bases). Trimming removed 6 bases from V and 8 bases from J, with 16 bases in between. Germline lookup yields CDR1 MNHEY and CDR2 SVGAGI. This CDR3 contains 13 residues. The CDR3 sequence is CASRTGLGLGYTF. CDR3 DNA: TGTGCCAGCAGGACAGGTTTAGGGTTAGGCTACACCTTC.

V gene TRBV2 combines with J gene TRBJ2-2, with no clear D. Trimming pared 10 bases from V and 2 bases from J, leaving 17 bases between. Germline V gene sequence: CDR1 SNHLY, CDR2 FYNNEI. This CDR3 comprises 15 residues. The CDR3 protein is CAKEGGAINTGELFF. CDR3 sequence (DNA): TGTGCCAAGGAAGGTGGAGCGATCAACACCGGGGAGCTGTTTTTT.

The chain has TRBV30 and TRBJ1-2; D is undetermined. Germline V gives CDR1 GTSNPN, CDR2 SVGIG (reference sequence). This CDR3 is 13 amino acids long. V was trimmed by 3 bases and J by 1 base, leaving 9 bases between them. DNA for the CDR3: TGTGCCTGGAGGTGGGCGAGTAACTATGGCTACACCTTC. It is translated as CAWRWASNYGYTF.

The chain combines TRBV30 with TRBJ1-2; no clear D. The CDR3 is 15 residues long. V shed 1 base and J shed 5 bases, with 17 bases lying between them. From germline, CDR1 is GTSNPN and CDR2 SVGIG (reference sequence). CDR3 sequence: CAWSGMPVPGYGYTF. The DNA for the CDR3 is TGTGCCTGGAGTGGCATGCCCGTCCCCGGGTATGGCTACACCTTC.

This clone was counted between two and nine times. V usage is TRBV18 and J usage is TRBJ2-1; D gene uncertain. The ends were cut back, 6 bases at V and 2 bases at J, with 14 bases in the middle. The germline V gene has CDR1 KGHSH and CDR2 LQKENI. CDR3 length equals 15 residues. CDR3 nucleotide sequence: TGTGCCAGCTCGCCCCGGTCCGGCCCCTACAATGAGCAGTTCTTC. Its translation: CASSPRSGPYNEQFF.

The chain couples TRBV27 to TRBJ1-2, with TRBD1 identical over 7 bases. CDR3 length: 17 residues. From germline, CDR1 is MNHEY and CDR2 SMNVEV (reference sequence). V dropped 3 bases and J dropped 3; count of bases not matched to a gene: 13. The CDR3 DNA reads TGTGCCAGCAGTTTGGGGCCCTCCAGGACAGGCCACTATGGCTACACCTTC. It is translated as CASSLGPSRTGHYGYTF.

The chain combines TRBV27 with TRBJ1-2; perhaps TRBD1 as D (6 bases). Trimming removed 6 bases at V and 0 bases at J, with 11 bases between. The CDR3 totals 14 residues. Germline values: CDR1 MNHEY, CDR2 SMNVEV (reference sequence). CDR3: CASSHRQANYGYTF. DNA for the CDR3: TGTGCCAGCAGCCATAGACAGGCTAACTATGGCTACACCTTC.

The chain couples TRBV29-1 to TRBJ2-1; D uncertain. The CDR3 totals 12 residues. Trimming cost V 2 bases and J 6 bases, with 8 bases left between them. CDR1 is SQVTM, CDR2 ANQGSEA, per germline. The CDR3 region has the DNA TGCAGCGTTGAAAGGCAGACCAATGAGCAGTTCTTC. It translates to CSVERQTNEQFF.

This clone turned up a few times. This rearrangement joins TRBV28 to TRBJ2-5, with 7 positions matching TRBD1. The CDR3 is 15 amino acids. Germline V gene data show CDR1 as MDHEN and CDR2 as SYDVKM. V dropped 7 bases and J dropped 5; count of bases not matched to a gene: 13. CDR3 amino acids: CASTINDRVGETQYF. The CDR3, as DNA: TGTGCCAGCACCATCAACGACAGGGTGGGGGAGACCCAGTACTTC.

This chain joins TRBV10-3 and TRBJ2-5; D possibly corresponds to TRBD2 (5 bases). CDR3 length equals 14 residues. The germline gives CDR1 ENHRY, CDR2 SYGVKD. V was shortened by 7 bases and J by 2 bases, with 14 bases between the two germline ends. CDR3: CAITSGKSQETQYF. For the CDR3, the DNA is TGTGCCATCACTTCGGGGAAGTCTCAAGAGACCCAGTACTTC.

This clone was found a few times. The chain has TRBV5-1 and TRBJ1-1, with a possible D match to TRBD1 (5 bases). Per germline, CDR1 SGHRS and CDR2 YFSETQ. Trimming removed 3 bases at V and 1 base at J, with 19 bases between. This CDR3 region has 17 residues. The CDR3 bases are TGCGCCAGCAGCTCATTCCCGGGACTCCAAGCGAACACTGAAGCTTTCTTT. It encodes CASSSFPGLQANTEAFF. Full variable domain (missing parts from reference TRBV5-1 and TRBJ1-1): KAGVTQTPRYLIKTRGQQVTLSCSPISGHRSVSWYQQTPGQGLQFLFEYFSETQRNKGNFPGRFSGRQFSNSRSEMNVSTLELGDSALYLCASSSFPGLQANTEAFFGQGTRLTVV.

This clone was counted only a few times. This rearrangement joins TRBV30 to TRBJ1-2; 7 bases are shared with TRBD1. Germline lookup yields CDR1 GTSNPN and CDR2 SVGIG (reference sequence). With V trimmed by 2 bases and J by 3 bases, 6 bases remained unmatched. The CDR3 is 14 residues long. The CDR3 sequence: CAWSPGQVHYGYTF. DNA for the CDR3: TGTGCCTGGAGTCCCGGACAGGTACACTATGGCTACACCTTC.

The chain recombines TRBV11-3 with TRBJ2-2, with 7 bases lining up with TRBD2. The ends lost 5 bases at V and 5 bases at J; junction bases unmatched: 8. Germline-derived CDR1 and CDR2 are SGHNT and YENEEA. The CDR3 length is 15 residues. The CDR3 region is CASSRSRGVTGELFF. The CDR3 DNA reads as TGTGCCAGCAGCCGGTCCCGGGGGGTAACCGGGGAGCTGTTTTTT.

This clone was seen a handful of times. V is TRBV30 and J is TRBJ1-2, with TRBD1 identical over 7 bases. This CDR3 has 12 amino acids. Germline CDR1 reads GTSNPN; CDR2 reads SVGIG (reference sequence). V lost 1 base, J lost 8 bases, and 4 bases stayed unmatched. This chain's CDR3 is CAWSGVGGGYTF. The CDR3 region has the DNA TGTGCCTGGAGTGGTGTAGGGGGCGGCTACACCTTC.

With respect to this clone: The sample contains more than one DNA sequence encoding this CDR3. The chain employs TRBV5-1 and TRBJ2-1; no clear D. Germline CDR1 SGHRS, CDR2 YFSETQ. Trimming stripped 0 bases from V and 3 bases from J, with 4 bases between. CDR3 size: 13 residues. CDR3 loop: CASSLASYNEQFF. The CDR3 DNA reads TGCGCCAGCAGCTTGGCGAGCTACAATGAGCAGTTCTTC. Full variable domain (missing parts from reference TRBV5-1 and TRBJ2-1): KAGVTQTPRYLIKTRGQQVTLSCSPISGHRSVSWYQQTPGQGLQFLFEYFSETQRNKGNFPGRFSGRQFSNSRSEMNVSTLELGDSALYLCASSLASYNEQFFGPGTRLTVL.

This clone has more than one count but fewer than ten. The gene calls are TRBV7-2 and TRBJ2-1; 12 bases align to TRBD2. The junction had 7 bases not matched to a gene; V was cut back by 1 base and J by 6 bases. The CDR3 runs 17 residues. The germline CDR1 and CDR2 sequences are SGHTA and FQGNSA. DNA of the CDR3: TGTGCCAGCAGCTTAGGTCTACCGGGACTAGCGGGCAATGAGCAGTTCTTC. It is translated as CASSLGLPGLAGNEQFF.

As DNA, the CDR3 is TGTGCCATCAGTGAGTCTGATTGGGACACCGGGGAGCTGTTTTTT. Translating it yields CAISESDWDTGELFF. The chain recombines TRBV10-3 with TRBJ2-2, with unresolved D. The germline V gene encodes CDR1 ENHRY and CDR2 SYGVKD. V lost 0 bases and J 3 bases, leaving 8 bases between the germline ends. CDR3 length equals 15 residues.

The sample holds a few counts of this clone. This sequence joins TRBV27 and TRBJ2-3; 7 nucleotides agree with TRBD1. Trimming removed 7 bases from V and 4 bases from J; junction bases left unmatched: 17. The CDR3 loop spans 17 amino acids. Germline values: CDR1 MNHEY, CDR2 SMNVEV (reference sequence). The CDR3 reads CASISRRDSTLADTQYF. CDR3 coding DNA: TGTGCCAGCATTTCACGTCGGGACAGCACTTTGGCAGATACGCAGTATTTT.

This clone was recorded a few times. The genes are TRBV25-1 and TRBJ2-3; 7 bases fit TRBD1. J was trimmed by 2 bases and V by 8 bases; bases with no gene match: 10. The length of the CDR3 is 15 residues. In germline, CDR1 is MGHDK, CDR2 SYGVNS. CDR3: CASSEGALITDTQYF. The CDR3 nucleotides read TGTGCCAGCTCCGAGGGGGCGCTTATCACAGATACGCAGTATTTT.

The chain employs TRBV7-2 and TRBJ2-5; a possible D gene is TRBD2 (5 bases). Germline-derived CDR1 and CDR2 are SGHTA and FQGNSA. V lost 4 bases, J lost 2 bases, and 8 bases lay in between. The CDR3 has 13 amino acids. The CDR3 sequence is CASSSGEQETQYF. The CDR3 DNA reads TGTGCCAGCAGCTCCGGGGAGCAAGAGACCCAGTACTTC.

The CDR3 coding sequence is TGTGCCAGCAGTGAACTACTGGGGGGGGCGGGCAATCAGCCCCAGCATTTT. Its protein product is CASSELLGGAGNQPQHF. The V and J genes are TRBV6-1 and TRBJ1-5; tentatively, D is TRBD1 (6 bases). The CDR3 spans 17 residues. Trimming pared 2 bases from V and 2 bases from J, leaving 16 bases between. The germline gives CDR1 MNHNS, CDR2 SASEGT.

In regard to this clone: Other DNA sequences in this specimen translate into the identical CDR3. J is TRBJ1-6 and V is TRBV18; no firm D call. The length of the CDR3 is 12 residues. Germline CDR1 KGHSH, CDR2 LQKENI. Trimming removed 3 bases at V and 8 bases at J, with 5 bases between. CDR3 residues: CASSPPDSPLHF. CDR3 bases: TGTGCCAGCTCACCTCCAGATTCACCCCTCCACTTT.

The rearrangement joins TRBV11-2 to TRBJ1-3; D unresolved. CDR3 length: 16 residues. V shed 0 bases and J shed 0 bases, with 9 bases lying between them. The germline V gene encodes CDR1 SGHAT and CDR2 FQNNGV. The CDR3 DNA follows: TGTGCCAGCAGCTTAGATGAAGCTCGCTCTGGAAACACCATATATTTT. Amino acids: CASSLDEARSGNTIYF.

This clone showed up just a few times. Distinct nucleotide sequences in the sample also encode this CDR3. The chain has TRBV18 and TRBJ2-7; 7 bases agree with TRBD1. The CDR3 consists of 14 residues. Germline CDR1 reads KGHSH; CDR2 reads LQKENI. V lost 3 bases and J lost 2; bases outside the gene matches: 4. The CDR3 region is CASSPPGQTYEQYF. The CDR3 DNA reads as TGTGCCAGCTCACCTCCGGGACAGACCTACGAGCAGTACTTC.

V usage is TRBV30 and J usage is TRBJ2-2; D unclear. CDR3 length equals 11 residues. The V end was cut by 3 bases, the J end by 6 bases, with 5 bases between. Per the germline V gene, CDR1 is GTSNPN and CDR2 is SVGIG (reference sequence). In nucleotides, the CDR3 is TGTGCCTGGAGCCTTGCCGGGGAGCTGTTTTTT. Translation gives CAWSLAGELFF.

This chain's CDR3 is CASSLSTSGGRKTQYF. CDR3 DNA: TGTGCCAGCAGTTTATCGACTAGCGGGGGGAGGAAGACCCAGTACTTC. The rearrangement joins TRBV28 to TRBJ2-5; 13 bases align to TRBD2. Germline V gene data show CDR1 as MDHEN and CDR2 as SYDVKM. Trimming removed 1 base from V and 6 bases from J; junction bases left unmatched: 5. The CDR3 consists of 16 residues.